This is a list of T cell receptor beta chains from one sample in a study of T cell repertoires in cytomegalovirus infection. MiXCR, run by TCRdb on the reads, gives a single entry per CDR3 protein. The profile covers a few hundred thousand distinct CDR3 sequences, with approximately 15% appearing a single time and about 8.7% taken by the ten largest. Sequencing input: PBMCs. The receptor source for this set is a human donor in good health (CMV status not recorded). Some clones in this sample may be carry-over from other donors' samples. CDR3s include the opening cysteine and the closing phenylalanine or tryptophan. D genes are given only for firm matches. Rows give clone size only sometimes, using once, few, many, or a class for an expanded clone.

>TRBD1|TRBV20-1|16|few|TRBJ1-6
TGCAGTGCTAGACCGAACAGGGGGATCTATAATTCACCCCTCCACTTT
CSARPNRGIYNSPLHF
>-|TRBV28|15|-|TRBJ1-2
TGTGCCAGCAGTTTGGCCTCCAGGAGGAACTATGGCTACACCTTC
CASSLASRRNYGYTF
>-|TRBV20-1|13|-|TRBJ1-1
TGCAGTGCTAGGGTCGTAACGAACACTGAAGCTTTCTTT
CSARVVTNTEAFF
>-|TRBV4-2|14|-|TRBJ1-4
TGTGCCAGCAGCCAGGCACTTGGTAATGAAAAACTGTTTTTT
CASSQALGNEKLFF
>-|TRBV7-3|13|few|TRBJ2-1
TGTGCCAGCAGCTTTCATCAGTTAGATGAGCAGTTCTTC
CASSFHQLDEQFF
>-|TRBV19|14|-|TRBJ2-1
TGTGCCAGTGGGGGGACTGGTCTTTACAATGAGCAGTTCTTC
CASGGTGLYNEQFF
>TRBD2|TRBV12-3/TRBV12-4|14|-|TRBJ2-2
TGTGCCAGCCGGGAGGCGGGAGGAACCGGGGAGCTGTTTTTT
CASREAGGTGELFF
>-|TRBV23-1|14|few|TRBJ2-4
TGCGCCAGCAGTCAATCTTCTGATCGCAACATTCAGTACTTC
CASSQSSDRNIQYF
>-|TRBV19|16|many|TRBJ1-1
TGTGCCAGTAGTATAGGCCCTGGCAGACTGAACACTGAAGCTTTCTTT
CASSIGPGRLNTEAFF
>-|TRBV9|14|-|TRBJ2-6
TGTGCCAGCAGCGTATTATCTGGGGCCAACGTCCTGACTTTC
CASSVLSGANVLTF
>TRBD2|TRBV7-3|15|-|TRBJ2-3
TGTGCCAGCAGCACCCAAGCGGGGAGCACAGATACGCAGTATTTT
CASSTQAGSTDTQYF
>-|TRBV7-3|15|many|TRBJ1-1
TGTGCCAGCAGCTTAAATCGAGAGGGGAACACTGAAGCTTTCTTT
CASSLNREGNTEAFF
>-|TRBV18|14|-|TRBJ1-1
TGTGCCAGCTCACAGAACATGGAGGGCACTGAAGCTTTCTTT
CASSQNMEGTEAFF
>-|TRBV19|14|few|TRBJ1-1
TGTGCCAGTAGTATCGGGGGACAGAACACTGAAGCTTTCTTT
CASSIGGQNTEAFF
>-|TRBV7-8|15|many|TRBJ2-7
TGTGCCAGCAGCTTAGGGTCTGGGAGCTCCTACGAGCAGTACTTC
CASSLGSGSSYEQYF
>TRBD2|TRBV7-2|16|many|TRBJ2-7
TGTGCCAGCAGCTTAGGAAGGGGTGGGAGGGCCGACGAGCAGTACTTC
CASSLGRGGRADEQYF
>TRBD2|TRBV2|15|-|TRBJ2-1
TGTGCCAGCAGTGGGGCTAGCGGGCTAGACAATGAGCAGTTCTTC
CASSGASGLDNEQFF
>-|TRBV7-6|17|many|TRBJ2-5
TGTGCCAGCAGCCCTCGACTAGTGGGCCCCTCTCACGAGACCCAGTACTTC
CASSPRLVGPSHETQYF
>TRBD1|TRBV14|15|many|TRBJ1-1
TGTGCCAGCAGCCAACGGACAGGGTTGAACACTGAAGCTTTCTTT
CASSQRTGLNTEAFF
>-|TRBV25-1|13|-|TRBJ1-1
TGTGCCAGCAGTGAGGGCACCGACACTGAAGCTTTCTTT
CASSEGTDTEAFF
>-|TRBV7-9|16|many|TRBJ1-1
TGTGCCAGCAGCTCAACCACCAGGGGCATGAACACTGAAGCTTTCTTT
CASSSTTRGMNTEAFF
>TRBD2|TRBV10-3|14|-|TRBJ2-1
TGTGCCATCAGTCCTAGCGGGGCTAGTAATGAGCAGTTCTTC
CAISPSGASNEQFF
>-|TRBV7-2|14|many|TRBJ1-2
TGTGCCAGCAGCCCCGGGGGGGGCAACTATGGCTACACCTTC
CASSPGGGNYGYTF
>-|TRBV5-1|12|few|TRBJ2-7
TGCGCCAGCAGCGAACCGGGTGGCGAGCAGTACTTC
CASSEPGGEQYF
>-|TRBV14|15|-|TRBJ1-4
TGTGCCAGCAGCCAAGATAACAGGGATCGCGAAAAACTGTTTTTT
CASSQDNRDREKLFF
>-|TRBV29-1|13|-|TRBJ1-5
TGCAGCGCCGGGGAGAGGGGGAATCAGCCCCAGCATTTT
CSAGERGNQPQHF
>-|TRBV7-2|14|many|TRBJ2-2
TGTGCCAGCAGCACCCACTTGAACACCGGGGAGCTGTTTTTT
CASSTHLNTGELFF
>-|TRBV19|13|many|TRBJ1-1
TGTGCCAGCATGAGGGATTTCGGCACTGAAGCTTTCTTT
CASMRDFGTEAFF
>-|TRBV7-2|15|many|TRBJ2-2
TGTGCCAGCAGCTTCGCACAGGGTGGAGCCGGGGAGCTGTTTTTT
CASSFAQGGAGELFF
>-|TRBV6-1|16|many|TRBJ1-3
TGTGCCAGCAGTGAAGCTACCCAGGGCTCTGGAAACACCATATATTTT
CASSEATQGSGNTIYF
>-|TRBV12-5|17|many|TRBJ2-1
TGTGCTAGTGGCCCACCTCTAGGGGCAAAAAGCTACAATGAGCAGTTCTTC
CASGPPLGAKSYNEQFF
>-|TRBV29-1|12|-|TRBJ2-3
TGCAGCGTTGAACAGGGGTCAGATACGCAGTATTTT
CSVEQGSDTQYF
>-|TRBV7-2|13|many|TRBJ2-1
TGTGCCAGCAGCCCCCCTAGCTCCAATGAGCAGTTCTTC
CASSPPSSNEQFF
>-|TRBV20-1|13|-|TRBJ1-5
TGCAGTCAAAGATCGGACAGCAATCAGCCCCAGCATTTT
CSQRSDSNQPQHF
>-|TRBV4-1|17|many|TRBJ2-7
TGCGCCAGCAGCCCACATTCATCAGGGGACCTCCCCTACGAGCAGTACTTC
CASSPHSSGDLPYEQYF
>TRBD2|TRBV7-6|15|many|TRBJ2-1
TGTGCCAGCAGCTCGAGCGGGGACTCCTACAATGAGCAGTTCTTC
CASSSSGDSYNEQFF
>-|TRBV29-1|13|few|TRBJ1-1
TGCAGCATGACCGGGACAATGAACACTGAAGCTTTCTTT
CSMTGTMNTEAFF
>-|TRBV20-1|12|many|TRBJ2-4
TGCAGTGCTATGGTCAGGGGGGCCATTCAGTACTTC
CSAMVRGAIQYF
>-|TRBV29-1|13|few|TRBJ2-1
TGCAGCGTTAACCGGGACGGATACAATGAGCAGTTCTTC
CSVNRDGYNEQFF
>-|TRBV2|14|-|TRBJ1-4
TGTGCCAGCAGAACAGGGCCCTCTAATGAAAAACTGTTTTTT
CASRTGPSNEKLFF
>TRBD2|TRBV7-2|13|many|TRBJ2-7
TGTGCCAGCAGCTTAGCGACTAGCGGCCGGCAGTACTTC
CASSLATSGRQYF
>TRBD1|TRBV5-1|17|few|TRBJ1-1
TGCGCCAGCAGCTTGGCCGAGGACAGGGGCATGAACACTGAAGCTTTCTTT
CASSLAEDRGMNTEAFF
>-|TRBV29-1|11|-|TRBJ2-3
TGCAGCGTGGCACGGGGAGATACGCAGTATTTT
CSVARGDTQYF
>-|TRBV29-1|13|many|TRBJ1-1
TGCAGCGCGCCGGGACGGTGGAACACTGAAGCTTTCTTT
CSAPGRWNTEAFF
>TRBD1|TRBV7-2|15|many|TRBJ2-7
TGTGCCAGCAGCTTATACCCAGGGGGAGCCTACGAGCAGTACTTC
CASSLYPGGAYEQYF
>-|TRBV12-3/TRBV12-4|15|many|TRBJ1-1
TGTGCCAGCAGTTTAGCGGCAGGGACTCTTGACAGCGCTTTCTTT
CASSLAAGTLDSAFF
>TRBD1|TRBV3-1|17|few|TRBJ2-7
TGTGCCAGCAGCCAAGAGGGGACAGGGGGACGCTCCTACGAGCAGTACTTC
CASSQEGTGGRSYEQYF
>TRBD1|TRBV7-2|13|few|TRBJ2-7
TGTGCCAGCAGCCGGACAGGGAACTACGAGCAGTACTTC
CASSRTGNYEQYF
>TRBD2|TRBV7-8|14|many|TRBJ2-5
TGTGCCAGCAGCTTCCTCACCGGGGGGGAGACCCAGTACTTC
CASSFLTGGETQYF
>-|TRBV7-9|16|few|TRBJ2-1
TGTGCCAGCAGTCCTGCTGGGGGGAGCTCCTACAATGAGCAGTTCTTC
CASSPAGGSSYNEQFF
>-|TRBV7-9|13|-|TRBJ1-2
TGTGCCAGCAGACGAGCAGGGATCTATGGCTACACCTTC
CASRRAGIYGYTF
>-|TRBV5-8|15|-|TRBJ2-5
TGTGCCAGCAGCTTCGCTGGGATCTCGAGGACCACCCAGTACTTC
CASSFAGISRTTQYF
>-|TRBV9|14|few|TRBJ2-7
TGTGCCAGCAACGGAGGGACAGATTTCGATGAGCAGTACTTC
CASNGGTDFDEQYF
>-|TRBV5-5|14|-|TRBJ2-7
TGTGCCAGCAGCTTGGGACTAGGTCTGTACGAGCAGTACTTC
CASSLGLGLYEQYF
>-|TRBV10-2|16|few|TRBJ1-1
TGCGCCAGCAGTGAGTCTATGGTAGGGTCGAACACTGAAGCTTTCTTT
CASSESMVGSNTEAFF
>-|TRBV28|13|-|TRBJ1-3
TGTGCCACCCGGGGTAGCTCTGGAAACACCATATATTTT
CATRGSSGNTIYF
>TRBD2|TRBV2|13|-|TRBJ2-1
TGTGCCAGCAGTGAGGGTTGGGGGGGTGAGCAGTTCTTC
CASSEGWGGEQFF
>TRBD1|TRBV5-4|16|many|TRBJ2-5
TGTGCCAGCAGCTTGGCCCCTAGCAGGGGGCAAGAGACCCAGTACTTC
CASSLAPSRGQETQYF
>-|TRBV20-1|14|few|TRBJ2-4
TGCAGTGCTCCAATCTCTTTAGCCAAAAACATTCAGTACTTC
CSAPISLAKNIQYF